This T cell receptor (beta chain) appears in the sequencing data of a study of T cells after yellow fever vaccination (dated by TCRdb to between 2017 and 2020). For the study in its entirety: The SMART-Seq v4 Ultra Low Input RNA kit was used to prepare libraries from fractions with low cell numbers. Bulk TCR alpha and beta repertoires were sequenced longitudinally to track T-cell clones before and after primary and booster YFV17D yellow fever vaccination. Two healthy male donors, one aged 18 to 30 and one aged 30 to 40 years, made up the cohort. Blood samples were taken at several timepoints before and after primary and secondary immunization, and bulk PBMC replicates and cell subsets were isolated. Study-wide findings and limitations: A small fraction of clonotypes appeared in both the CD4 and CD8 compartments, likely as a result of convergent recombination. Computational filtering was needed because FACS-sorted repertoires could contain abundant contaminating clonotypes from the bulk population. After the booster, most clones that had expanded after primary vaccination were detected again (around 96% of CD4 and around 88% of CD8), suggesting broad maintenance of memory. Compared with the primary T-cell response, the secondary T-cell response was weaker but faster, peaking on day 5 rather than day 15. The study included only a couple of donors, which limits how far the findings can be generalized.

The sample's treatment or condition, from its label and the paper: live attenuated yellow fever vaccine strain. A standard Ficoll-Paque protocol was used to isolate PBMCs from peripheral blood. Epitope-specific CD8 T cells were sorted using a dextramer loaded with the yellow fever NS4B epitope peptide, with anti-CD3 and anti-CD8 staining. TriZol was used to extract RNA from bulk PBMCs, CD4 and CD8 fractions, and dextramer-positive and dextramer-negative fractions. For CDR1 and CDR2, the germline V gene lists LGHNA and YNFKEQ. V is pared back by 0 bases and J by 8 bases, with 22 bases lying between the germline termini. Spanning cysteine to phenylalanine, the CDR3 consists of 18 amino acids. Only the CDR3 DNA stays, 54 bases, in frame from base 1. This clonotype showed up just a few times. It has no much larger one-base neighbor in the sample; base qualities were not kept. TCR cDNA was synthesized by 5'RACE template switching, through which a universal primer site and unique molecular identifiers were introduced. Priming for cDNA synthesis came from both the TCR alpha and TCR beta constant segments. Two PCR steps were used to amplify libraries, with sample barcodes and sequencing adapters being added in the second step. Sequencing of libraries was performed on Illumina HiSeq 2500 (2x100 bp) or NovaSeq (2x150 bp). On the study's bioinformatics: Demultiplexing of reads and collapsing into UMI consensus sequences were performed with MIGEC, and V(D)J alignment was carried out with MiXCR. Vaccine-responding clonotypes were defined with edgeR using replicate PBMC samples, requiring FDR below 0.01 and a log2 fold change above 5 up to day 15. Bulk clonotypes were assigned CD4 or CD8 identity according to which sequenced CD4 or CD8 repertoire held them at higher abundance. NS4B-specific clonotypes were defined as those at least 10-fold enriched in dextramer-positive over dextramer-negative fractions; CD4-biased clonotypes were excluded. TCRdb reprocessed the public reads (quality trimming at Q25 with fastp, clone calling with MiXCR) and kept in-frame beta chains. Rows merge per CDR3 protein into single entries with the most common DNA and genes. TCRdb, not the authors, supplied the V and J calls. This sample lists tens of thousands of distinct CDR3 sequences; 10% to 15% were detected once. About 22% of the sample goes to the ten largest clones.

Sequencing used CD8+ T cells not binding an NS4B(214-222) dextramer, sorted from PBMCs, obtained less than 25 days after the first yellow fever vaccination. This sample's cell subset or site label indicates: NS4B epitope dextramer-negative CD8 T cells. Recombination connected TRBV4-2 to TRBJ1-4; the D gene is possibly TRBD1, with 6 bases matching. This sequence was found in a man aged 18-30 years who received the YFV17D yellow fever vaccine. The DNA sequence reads TGTGCCAGCAGCCAAGATTGGGCGTCAACAGGGAGAGGGGAAAAACTGTTTTTT. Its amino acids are CASSQDWASTGRGEKLFF.